These 12 T cell receptor beta chains were sequenced from one sample in a study of T-cell reconstitution after alpha-beta-depleted transplantation in children. Preparation of the TCRbeta library involved a method that used unique molecular identifiers. Using its own MiXCR run on the PCR reads, TCRdb lists one record per CDR3 protein. The data contain 500,000 to 750,000 distinct CDR3 sequences, roughly a quarter of them singletons. Sequences were derived from PBMCs, sampled before TCRalphabeta/CD19-depleted stem cell transplant. Every receptor here comes from a boy in the first two years of life with Wiskott-Aldrich syndrome, due to receive a stem cell transplant.

This chain joins TRBV4-2 and TRBJ2-5, with D uncertain. CDR1 LGHNA and CDR2 YNFKEQ come from the germline V gene. This CDR3 contains 13 residues. Trimming removed 4 bases from V and 5 bases from J, with 11 bases in between. The CDR3 DNA reads TGTGCCAGCAGCCCAGGTTGGTTGGAGACCCAGTACTTC. Amino acids: CASSPGWLETQYF.

This clonotype was observed a few times. This chain connects TRBV7-2 to TRBJ2-7, with 7 bases lining up with TRBD2. CDR3 size: 14 residues. From germline, CDR1 is SGHTA and CDR2 FQGNSA. Trimming removed 3 bases from V and 0 bases from J; junction bases left unmatched: 2. In DNA, the CDR3 is TGTGCCAGCAGCTTTGGGACTACCTCCTACGAGCAGTACTTC. Translating it yields CASSFGTTSYEQYF.

The rearrangement links TRBV20-1 to TRBJ1-1; no definite D call. The germline V gene has CDR1 DFQATT and CDR2 SNEGSKA (reference sequence). V was cut by 6 bases and J by 0 bases, with 8 bases left in between. The CDR3 totals 12 residues. CDR3 amino acids: CSARRMNTEAFF. As DNA, the CDR3 is TGCAGTGCCAGACGAATGAACACTGAAGCTTTCTTT.

V usage is TRBV12-3 or TRBV12-4 and J usage is TRBJ2-2; weak D call: TRBD1 (6 bases). Trimming stripped 6 bases from V and 6 bases from J, with 17 bases between. The CDR3 has 15 residues. The CDR3, as DNA: TGTGCCAGCAGGAAAGTCACAGGGTTGGCCGGGGAGCTGTTTTTT. Protein: CASRKVTGLAGELFF.

This clonotype was observed a few times. V and J are TRBV29-1 and TRBJ2-3; TRBD2 agrees at 8 bases. Germline loops: CDR1 SQVTM, CDR2 ANQGSEA. This CDR3 is 15 amino acids long. With 6 bases clipped from V and 3 bases from J, the junction kept 11 bases outside the gene matches. The CDR3 protein is CSVGHSGIGTDTQYF. The CDR3 nucleotides read TGCAGCGTGGGCCATAGCGGGATTGGTACAGATACGCAGTATTTT.

The V call is TRBV18, the J call TRBJ1-3; D may be TRBD1 (5 bases). V was pared by 0 bases and J by 0 bases, with 6 bases between. The CDR3 loop spans 15 amino acids. Germline V gene sequence: CDR1 KGHSH, CDR2 LQKENI. The CDR3 loop is CASSPPQGSGNTIYF. The CDR3 DNA is TGTGCCAGCTCACCACCTCAGGGCTCTGGAAACACCATATATTTT.

The chain combines TRBV30 with TRBJ2-1, with 7 bases that match TRBD2. The V gene end was trimmed by 8 bases and the J gene end by 4 bases; junction bases not matched to a gene: 5. This CDR3 region has 12 residues. Germline CDR1 and CDR2: GTSNPN and SVGIG (reference sequence). CDR3 loop: CANGGSYNEQFF. The CDR3 nucleotides read TGTGCCAACGGGGGGTCGTACAATGAGCAGTTCTTC.

The genes are TRBV28 and TRBJ1-2; 9 bases line up with TRBD1. This CDR3 spans 14 amino acids. Germline V gene lookup returns CDR1 MDHEN and CDR2 SYDVKM. V was pared by 5 bases and J by 4 bases, with 5 bases of the junction left unmatched. CDR3 in amino acids: CASSPPDRGYGYTF. In DNA, the CDR3 is TGTGCCAGCAGTCCGCCGGACAGGGGCTATGGCTACACCTTC.

This clonotype was seen a handful of times. One end of the junction does not line up with germline, which may come from a read error. The chain carries TRBV27 and TRBJ2-1; D is uncertain. The germline gives CDR1 MNHEY, CDR2 SMNVEV (reference sequence). The CDR3 sequence is 14 residues long. The DNA of the CDR3 is TGTGCCAGCAGTCGAGCAGGCCCCAACAATGAGCATTTCTTC. Amino acid sequence: CASSRAGPNNEHFF.

A note on this clonotype: Sequence at one end of the junction differs from germline and may be a read error. J is TRBJ2-3 and V is TRBV12-3 or TRBV12-4; tentative D call: TRBD1 (5 bases). This CDR3 contains 14 residues. The CDR3: CSRKQAIGTDTQYF. For the CDR3, the DNA is TGCAGCCGTAAACAGGCCATCGGCACAGATACGCAGTATTTT.

The V and J genes are TRBV10-3 and TRBJ2-1; D might be TRBD1 or TRBD2, each matching 5 bases. This CDR3 spans 18 amino acids. The V gene's germline CDR1 is ENHRY and CDR2 SYGVKD. With 0 bases removed from V and 4 bases from J, the gap between germline ends came to 19 bases. CDR3 amino acids: CAISESSSRDLIYNEQFF. CDR3 DNA sequence: TGTGCCATCAGTGAGTCGAGTTCCCGGGACCTCATATACAATGAGCAGTTCTTC.

The chain combines TRBV20-1 with TRBJ2-7; 12 bases align to TRBD2. CDR3 length: 14 residues. V gave up 3 bases and J gave up 3 bases; unmatched junction bases: 3. Germline V gives CDR1 DFQATT, CDR2 SNEGSKA (reference sequence). The CDR3 sequence: CSARTSGSFYEQYF. For the CDR3, the DNA is TGCAGTGCTAGGACTAGCGGGAGTTTCTACGAGCAGTACTTC.